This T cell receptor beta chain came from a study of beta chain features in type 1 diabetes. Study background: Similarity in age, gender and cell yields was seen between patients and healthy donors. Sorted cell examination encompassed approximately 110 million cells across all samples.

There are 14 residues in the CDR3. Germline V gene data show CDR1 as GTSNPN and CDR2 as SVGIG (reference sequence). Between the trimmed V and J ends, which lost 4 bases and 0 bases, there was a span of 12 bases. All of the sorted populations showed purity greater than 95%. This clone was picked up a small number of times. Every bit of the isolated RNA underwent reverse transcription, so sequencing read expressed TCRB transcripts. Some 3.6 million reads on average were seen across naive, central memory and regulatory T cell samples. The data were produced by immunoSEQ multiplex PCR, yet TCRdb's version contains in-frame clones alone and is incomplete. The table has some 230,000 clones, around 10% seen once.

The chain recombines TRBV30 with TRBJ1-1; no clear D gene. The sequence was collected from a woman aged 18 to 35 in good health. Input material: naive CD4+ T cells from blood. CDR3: CAWNSKEMNTEAFF. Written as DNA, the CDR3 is TGTGCCTGGAATTCTAAGGAGATGAACACTGAAGCTTTCTTT.